This T cell receptor beta chain was recorded in a study of shared clonotypes between healthy human individuals. Study-wide results and limits: The sole specimen, blood, was sampled, and tissue repertoires likely differ.

Germline values: CDR1 SGDLS, CDR2 YYNGEE. This CDR3 has 16 amino acids. Trimming took 4 bases from V and 2 from J, leaving 17 bases between them. Sequenced by immunoSEQ multiplex PCR; TCRdb stores in-frame clones only, minus some. This table holds hundreds of thousands of clones, around 76% found once. Notes on this clone: Its antigen is unidentified.

The receptor comes from a woman between 35 and 50 years old in good health. Some clones in this sample may be carry-over from other donors' samples. Sequencing input: PBMCs. The V gene is TRBV9, the J gene TRBJ2-3; D is undetermined. The CDR3 is CASSPPWATDTDTQYF. As DNA, the CDR3 is TGTGCCAGCAGCCCCCCTTGGGCTACCGACACAGATACGCAGTATTTT.